What follows describes a single T cell receptor (beta chain). This record comes from a study of blood T cell repertoires in COVID-19. Repertoires were generated with immunoSEQ multiplex PCR, while TCRdb's copy carries only in-frame clones and drops some. This sample has about 33,000 clones, with about 85% found just once. This clonotype was sampled from a woman of 80 years or more with active or convalescent COVID-19. Material for sequencing was peripheral blood.

The CDR3 protein is CAISESPDSSGSPLHF. CDR3 nucleotide sequence: TGTGCCATCAGTGAGTCCCCCGACAGCTCGGGTTCACCCCTCCACTTT. The chain joins TRBV10-3 to TRBJ1-6, with D tentatively TRBD1 (5 bases). The germline V gene has CDR1 ENHRY and CDR2 SYGVKD. The CDR3 spans 16 residues. Trimming left V 0 bases short and J 9 bases short, with 15 bases between.